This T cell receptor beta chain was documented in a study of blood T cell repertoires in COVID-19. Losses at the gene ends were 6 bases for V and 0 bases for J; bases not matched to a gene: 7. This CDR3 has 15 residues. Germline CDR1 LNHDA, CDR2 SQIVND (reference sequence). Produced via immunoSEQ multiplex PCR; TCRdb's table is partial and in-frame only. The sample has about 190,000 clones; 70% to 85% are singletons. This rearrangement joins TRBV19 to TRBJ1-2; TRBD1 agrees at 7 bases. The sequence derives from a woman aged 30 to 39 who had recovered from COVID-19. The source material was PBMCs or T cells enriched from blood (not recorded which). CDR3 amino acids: CASRGPDRPNYGYTF. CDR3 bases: TGTGCCAGTAGGGGACCGGACAGGCCTAACTATGGCTACACCTTC.